The rows below give T cell receptor beta chains drawn from one sample of a study of control samples from healthy donors and cancer patients. Assay: immunoSEQ multiplex PCR; the TCRdb copy retains only in-frame clones and omits some. The data show over 200,000 clones, with more than 65% seen just once and about an eighth held by the top ten. Sequences were obtained from PBMCs. The receptors were gathered from a woman aged 55-70 years with lung cancer. The CDR3 runs from the conserved cysteine through the conserved F or W. The D gene is left open where the match is weak. Where a row states a size, it is once, few, many or the class of an expanded clone; other rows omit it.

j_call | cdr3_length | clone_size | d_call | v_call | cdr3_aa | cdr3_nt
TRBJ2-3 | 11 | NA | NA | TRBV5-1 | CASSVSDTQYF | TGCGCCAGCAGCGTCTCAGATACGCAGTATTTT
TRBJ1-1 | 13 | NA | NA | TRBV11-3 | CASSARPTTEAFF | TGTGCCAGCAGCGCCAGACCGACCACTGAAGCTTTCTTT
TRBJ1-5 | 15 | few | NA | TRBV24-1 | CATSDTTASNQPQHF | TGTGCCACCAGTGACACGACAGCAAGCAATCAGCCCCAGCATTTT
TRBJ1-1 | 19 | NA | NA | TRBV5-4 | CASSLTLWLQGQRNTEAFF | TGTGCCAGCAGCTTGACGTTATGGCTGCAGGGCCAACGGAACACTGAAGCTTTCTTT
TRBJ1-4 | 13 | NA | NA | TRBV10-2 | CASSASHPIQLFF | TGCGCCAGCAGTGCGTCACACCCGATACAGCTGTTTTTT
TRBJ2-3 | 15 | NA | TRBD1 | TRBV2 | CASSGGRTGTDTQYF | TGTGCCAGCAGTGGGGGTCGGACAGGGACAGATACGCAGTATTTT
TRBJ1-6 | 13 | few | TRBD1 | TRBV30 | CAWQSGGRLPLHF | TGTGCCTGGCAGTCAGGGGGCCGCCTACCCCTCCACTTT
TRBJ1-5 | 14 | NA | NA | TRBV2 | CASSVLGIYQPQHF | TGTGCCAGCAGTGTCTTAGGGATTTACCAGCCCCAGCATTTT
TRBJ2-5 | 14 | NA | TRBD1 | TRBV5-1 | CASSRRQGTETQYF | TGCGCCAGCAGCAGGAGACAGGGGACGGAGACCCAGTACTTC
TRBJ2-7 | 14 | NA | TRBD1 | TRBV5-3 | CASRGTGVGYEQYF | TGTGCCAGCAGAGGGACAGGGGTAGGCTACGAGCAGTACTTC
TRBJ2-7 | 15 | NA | TRBD1 | TRBV6-1 | CASSDPGTGSYEQYF | TGTGCCAGCAGTGATCCCGGGACAGGGTCCTACGAGCAGTACTTC
TRBJ1-1 | 15 | NA | NA | TRBV7-9 | CASSSQGGVNTEAFF | TGTGCCAGCAGCTCACAGGGAGGAGTGAACACTGAAGCTTTCTTT
TRBJ2-2 | 16 | NA | NA | TRBV7-6 | CASSLASQGNTGELFF | TGTGCCAGCAGCTTAGCATCACAGGGGAACACCGGGGAGCTGTTTTTT
TRBJ2-1 | 15 | NA | NA | TRBV7-3 | CASSPLPGPYNEQFF | TGTGCCAGCAGCCCTCTCCCAGGGCCATACAATGAGCAGTTCTTC
TRBJ2-1 | 15 | NA | TRBD1 | TRBV5-1 | CASSFGQGVYNEQFF | TGCGCCAGCAGCTTCGGACAGGGTGTCTACAATGAGCAGTTCTTC
TRBJ1-6 | 15 | NA | TRBD1 | TRBV5-1 | CASSFAGTGSSPLHF | TGCGCCAGCAGCTTTGCCGGGACAGGGAGTTCACCCCTCCACTTT
TRBJ2-7 | 14 | NA | TRBD1 | TRBV28 | CASGRSGGKYEQYF | TGTGCCAGCGGCAGGTCAGGGGGAAAATACGAGCAGTACTTC
TRBJ2-7 | 15 | NA | TRBD2 | TRBV11-2 | CASSFGGSLSYEQYF | TGTGCCAGCAGCTTTGGCGGGAGCCTTTCCTACGAGCAGTACTTC
TRBJ1-5 | 14 | NA | NA | TRBV2 | CASSDNQADQPQHF | TGTGCCAGCAGTGACAACCAGGCGGATCAGCCCCAGCATTTT
TRBJ2-7 | 16 | NA | TRBD2 | TRBV7-9 | CASSFPTSSGSYEQYF | TGTGCCAGCAGCTTCCCCACCTCTAGCGGGAGCTACGAGCAGTACTTC
TRBJ1-4 | 14 | NA | TRBD1 | TRBV5-1 | CASRTGQRNEKLFF | TGCGCCAGCAGAACGGGACAGAGGAATGAAAAACTGTTTTTT
TRBJ2-7 | 14 | NA | NA | TRBV14 | CASSQASAGYEQYF | TGTGCCAGCAGCCAAGCTTCCGCAGGCTACGAGCAGTACTTC
TRBJ2-5 | 15 | NA | TRBD1 | TRBV19 | CASSKTGAPGETQYF | TGTGCCAGTAGCAAGACAGGGGCGCCCGGGGAGACCCAGTACTTC
TRBJ2-5 | 13 | NA | NA | TRBV30 | CAWSVLSGETQYF | TGTGCCTGGAGTGTACTAAGCGGGGAGACCCAGTACTTC
TRBJ2-3 | 15 | NA | NA | TRBV15 | CATSRVGRVTDTQYF | TGTGCCACCAGCAGAGTCGGAAGGGTTACAGATACGCAGTATTTT
TRBJ2-4 | 16 | NA | TRBD2 | TRBV3-1/TRBV3-2 | CASSQARGVAKNIQYF | TGTGCCAGCAGCCAGGCCCGGGGGGTAGCCAAAAACATTCAGTACTTC
TRBJ1-1 | 16 | NA | TRBD1 | TRBV4-2 | CASSLTRQGLNTEAFF | TGTGCCAGCAGCCTAACTAGACAGGGACTCAACACTGAAGCTTTCTTT
TRBJ2-7 | 15 | NA | NA | TRBV18 | CASSPPSNSRGEQYF | TGTGCCAGCTCACCACCTTCGAACTCTAGGGGGGAGCAGTACTTC
TRBJ2-2 | 19 | NA | NA | TRBV5-1 | CASSLAGLGTTSNTGELFF | TGCGCCAGCAGCTTGGCGGGTTTGGGGACAACCTCGAACACCGGGGAGCTGTTTTTT
TRBJ2-7 | 13 | NA | TRBD1 | TRBV28 | CASRSGTGGQQYF | TGTGCCAGCAGATCCGGGACAGGGGGCCAGCAGTACTTC
TRBJ1-2 | 13 | NA | NA | TRBV3-1/TRBV3-2 | CASSQFGGFGYTF | TGTGCCAGCAGCCAATTCGGGGGGTTCGGCTACACCTTC
TRBJ1-5 | 14 | NA | TRBD1 | TRBV28 | CASSKGGLFQPQHF | TGTGCCAGCAGTAAAGGGGGCCTCTTTCAGCCCCAGCATTTT
TRBJ2-4 | 17 | NA | TRBD1 | TRBV7-6 | CASSSYRGSLAKNIQYF | TGTGCCAGCAGCTCCTACAGGGGGAGCCTGGCCAAAAACATTCAGTACTTC
TRBJ2-4 | 15 | NA | TRBD1 | TRBV6-5 | CASSYRDRGRGIQYF | TGTGCCAGCAGTTACAGGGACAGGGGTCGGGGCATTCAGTACTTC
TRBJ2-7 | 15 | NA | NA | TRBV27 | CASSLSGRGVYEQYF | TGTGCCAGCAGTTTATCGGGCAGGGGAGTCTACGAGCAGTACTTC
TRBJ2-1 | 13 | NA | NA | TRBV5-1 | CASSFEIHNEQFF | TGCGCCAGCAGCTTTGAAATTCACAATGAGCAGTTCTTC
TRBJ2-7 | 15 | NA | NA | TRBV7-6 | CASSQGGGQTYEQYF | TGTGCCAGCAGCCAGGGGGGGGGTCAAACTTACGAGCAGTACTTC
TRBJ2-5 | 16 | NA | TRBD2 | TRBV5-4 | CASSSWTSGYQETQYF | TGTGCCAGCAGCTCCTGGACTAGCGGATACCAAGAGACCCAGTACTTC
TRBJ1-1 | 17 | NA | NA | TRBV5-1 | CASSLAGIGQINTEAFF | TGCGCCAGCAGCTTGGCCGGTATAGGGCAAATCAACACTGAAGCTTTCTTT
TRBJ1-6 | 16 | NA | NA | TRBV4-1 | CASSSPAKEANSPLHF | TGCGCCAGCAGCTCACCGGCCAAAGAGGCAAATTCACCCCTCCACTTT
TRBJ1-6 | 15 | NA | TRBD1 | TRBV7-2 | CASSLVTGGGSPLHF | TGTGCCAGCAGCTTAGTTACAGGGGGAGGTTCACCCCTCCACTTT
TRBJ2-7 | 15 | few | TRBD2 | TRBV7-9 | CASSHEEREGYEQYF | TGTGCCAGCAGCCACGAGGAGCGGGAGGGCTACGAGCAGTACTTC
TRBJ1-6 | 14 | once | NA | TRBV11-2 | CASSLDGADSPLHF | TGTGCCAGCAGCTTAGATGGGGCGGATTCACCCCTCCACTTT
TRBJ1-2 | 16 | NA | TRBD1 | TRBV3-1/TRBV3-2 | CASSQDWRDRGYGYTF | TGTGCCAGCAGCCAAGATTGGCGGGACAGGGGCTATGGCTACACCTTC
TRBJ2-1 | 11 | few | NA | TRBV3-1/TRBV3-2 | CASSHRAEQFF | TGTGCCAGCAGCCACAGGGCTGAGCAGTTCTTC
TRBJ1-5 | 13 | many | NA | TRBV20-1 | CSASNRVNQPQHF | TGCAGTGCTAGTAACAGGGTTAATCAGCCCCAGCATTTT
TRBJ2-6 | 20 | NA | NA | TRBV5-4 | CASSRFLGGREVSGANVLTF | TGTGCCAGCAGCCGGTTTCTCGGAGGCAGGGAGGTCTCTGGGGCCAACGTCCTGACTTTC
TRBJ2-1 | 15 | NA | NA | TRBV9 | CASSVDPTSPGEQFF | TGTGCCAGCAGCGTAGACCCGACCTCCCCTGGCGAGCAGTTCTTC
TRBJ2-7 | 16 | NA | TRBD1 | TRBV19 | CASSFPSGDRGSEQYF | TGTGCCAGTAGTTTCCCCTCGGGGGACAGGGGCTCCGAGCAGTACTTC
TRBJ1-5 | 13 | NA | NA | TRBV7-7 | CASSLDSNQPQHF | TGTGCTAGCAGCTTGGACAGCAATCAGCCCCAGCATTTT
TRBJ2-7 | 14 | NA | NA | TRBV12-5 | CASSSRTRSYEQYF | TGTGCTAGTTCTTCCAGGACACGTTCCTACGAGCAGTACTTC
TRBJ1-1 | 12 | NA | NA | TRBV10-2 | CATSRENTEAFF | TGCGCCACCTCGAGGGAGAACACTGAAGCTTTCTTT
TRBJ2-5 | 12 | NA | NA | TRBV19 | CATSRQQETQYF | TGTGCCACCTCGAGGCAGCAAGAGACCCAGTACTTC
TRBJ2-7 | 13 | NA | NA | TRBV19 | CASSIDRNYEQYF | TGTGCCAGTAGTATAGATCGAAACTACGAGCAGTACTTC
TRBJ1-3 | 13 | NA | NA | TRBV5-1 | CASSFPGGNTIYF | TGCGCCAGCAGCTTCCCGGGTGGAAACACCATATATTTT